This entry is about one T cell receptor beta chain. What it recognizes is unknown. Repertoires were generated with immunoSEQ multiplex PCR, while TCRdb's copy carries only in-frame clones and drops some. Among about 98,000 clones listed, 86% were seen once. The data stem from a study of T cell responses to AZD1222 COVID-19 vaccine. Study results and limitations: CD4 TCRs covered the whole spike, strongest at regions 160-218 and 743-854. Repertoires were obtained only post-peak T cell response.

V was shortened by 3 bases and J by 8 bases, with 10 bases between the two germline ends. This CDR3 has 13 residues. The sample here was peripheral blood, taken on day 0 of AZD1222 vaccination. This TCR derives from an adult in good health. This chain uses TRBV12-3 or TRBV12-4 with TRBJ1-4; TRBD1 might be the D (6 bases). CDR3 residues: CASSLGGQEKLFF. The CDR3 coding sequence is TGTGCCAGCAGTTTGGGGGGGCAAGAAAAACTGTTTTTT.